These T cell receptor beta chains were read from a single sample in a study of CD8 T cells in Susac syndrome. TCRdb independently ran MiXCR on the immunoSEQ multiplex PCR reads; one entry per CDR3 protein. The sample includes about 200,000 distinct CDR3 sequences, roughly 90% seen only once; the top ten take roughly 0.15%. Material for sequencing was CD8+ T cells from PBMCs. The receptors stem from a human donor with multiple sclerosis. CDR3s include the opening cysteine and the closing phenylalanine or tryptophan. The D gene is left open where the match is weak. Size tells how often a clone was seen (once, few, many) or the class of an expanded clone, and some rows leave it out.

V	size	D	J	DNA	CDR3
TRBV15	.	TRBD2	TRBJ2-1	TGTGCCACCAGCAGAGAAGGACTAGGGATGAATGAGCAGTTCTTC	CATSREGLGMNEQFF
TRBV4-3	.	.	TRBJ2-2	TGCGCCAGCAGCCAGCTCATCGGGACGCGGAACACCGGGGAGCTGTTTTTT	CASSQLIGTRNTGELFF
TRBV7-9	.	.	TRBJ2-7	TGTGCCAGCAGCCCGAAGGGCTACGAGCAGTACTTC	CASSPKGYEQYF
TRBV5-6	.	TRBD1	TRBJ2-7	TGTGCCAGCAGCTCAGGGACAGCAGAGCAGTACTTC	CASSSGTAEQYF
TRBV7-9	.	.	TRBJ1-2	TGTGCCAGCAGCCCAGGCCGTGCAGGAGTCAACTATGGCTACACCTTC	CASSPGRAGVNYGYTF
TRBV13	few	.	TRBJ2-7	TGTGCCAGCAGACAGCGGCCCTACGAGCAGTACTTC	CASRQRPYEQYF
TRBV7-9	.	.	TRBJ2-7	TGTGCCAGCAGCCGCGGGACAGAAACTTTCTACGAGCAGTACTTC	CASSRGTETFYEQYF
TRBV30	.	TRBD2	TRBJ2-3	TGTGCCTGGAGCTGGACTAGCAAAGATACGCAGTATTTT	CAWSWTSKDTQYF
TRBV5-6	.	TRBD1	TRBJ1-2	TGTGCCAGCAGGGGGGACAGGGGTTATGACTATGGCTACACCTTC	CASRGDRGYDYGYTF
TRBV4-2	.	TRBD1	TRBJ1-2	TGTGCCAGCAGCCAGACGAGACAGGGGAAGGGGAACTATGGCTACACCTTC	CASSQTRQGKGNYGYTF
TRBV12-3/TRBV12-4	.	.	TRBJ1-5	TGTGCCAGCAGTCCAAGCAATCAGCCCCAGCATTTT	CASSPSNQPQHF
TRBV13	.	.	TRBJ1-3	TGTGCCAGCAGCGACGGAGGAAACACCATATATTTT	CASSDGGNTIYF
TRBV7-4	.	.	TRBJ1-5	TGTGCCAGCAGCTTAAAGAGGGGGAATCAGCCCCAGCATTTT	CASSLKRGNQPQHF
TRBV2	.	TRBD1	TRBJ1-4	TGTGCCAGCACCGACAGGGACAGGGCCAGCGAAAAACTGTTTTTT	CASTDRDRASEKLFF
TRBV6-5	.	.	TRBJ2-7	TGTGCCAGCAGGACCAGGACTCACGAGCAGTACTTC	CASRTRTHEQYF
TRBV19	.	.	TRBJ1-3	TGTGCCAGTAGTCCGACAGCTTCCTCTGGAAACACCATATATTTT	CASSPTASSGNTIYF
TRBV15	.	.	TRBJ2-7	TGTGCCACCAGCAGGCGGCAGGGATACGAGCAGTACTTC	CATSRRQGYEQYF
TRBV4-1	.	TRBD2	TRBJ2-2	TGCGCCAGCAGCCCTAGCGGGGGGTTTAACGGGGAACTGTTTTTT	CASSPSGGFNGELFF
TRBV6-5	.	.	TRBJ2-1	TGTGCCAGCAGTTACGGGGTTTTGGCGGGGCGACACAATGAGCAGTTCTTC	CASSYGVLAGRHNEQFF
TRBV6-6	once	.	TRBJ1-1	TGTGCCAGCTACCTTGGGGCGGCAAACACTGAAGCTTTCTTT	CASYLGAANTEAFF
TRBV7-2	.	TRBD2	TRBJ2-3	TGTGCCAGCAGCTTAGGACTAGCGGGAGCAGATACGCAGTATTTT	CASSLGLAGADTQYF
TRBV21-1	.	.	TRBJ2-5	TGTGCCAGCAGCAAAGCGCTTTTAAGGGTCGCGACCCTACAAGAGACCCAGTACTTC	CASSKALLRVATLQETQYF